This TCR beta chain was captured in a study of T-cell reconstitution after alpha-beta-depleted transplantation in children. Unique molecular identifiers were built into the TCRbeta library. TCRdb re-derived calls from the PCR reads in MiXCR, one entry per CDR3 protein. The sample yields 70,000 to 95,000 distinct CDR3 sequences, 15% to 18% seen once. As concerns this clonotype: Its antigen is not known. The junction shows a germline mismatch at one end, possibly a read error.

Study results and limitations: Reports say that about two months after transplant, the alpha-beta T cells came out of several hundred graft clones that had expanded.

CDR1 is SGHRS, CDR2 YFSETQ, per germline. The CDR3 totals 16 residues. This chain links TRBV5-1 with TRBJ2-6; 8 bases match TRBD1. The clonotype originates from a male patient under 10 years old who had a stem cell transplant for acute lymphoblastic leukemia, so the T cells may come from the graft donor. The sequences come from PBMCs, mostly from graft donor cells, collected 180 days after TCRalphabeta/CD19-depleted stem cell transplant. Here the CDR3 DNA reads TGCGCCAGCAGCTTGGGACAGGGGCAGAGGGCCAACGTCCCGACTTTC. It translates to CASSLGQGQRANVPTF.